The 17 T cell receptor beta chains in this list originate from one sample, sequenced in a study of cytomegalovirus exposure and HLA in healthy donors. The PCR made use of 60 Vbeta and 13 Jbeta primers. Profiled with immunoSEQ multiplex PCR; TCRdb holds only in-frame clones, not every one. The sample yields roughly 150,000 clones, 82% seen once. Sequenced: PBMCs. All receptors come from a male donor in good health and CMV-seronegative.

The chain links TRBV13 to TRBJ2-5; 14 nucleotides line up with TRBD2. The DNA matches TRBJ2-7 better at its end, which makes the J call doubtful. Germline V gene lookup returns CDR1 PRHDT and CDR2 FYEKMQ (reference sequence). The CDR3 contains 18 residues. The CDR3 sequence is CASSFGTSGSSRSYEQYF. CDR3 in DNA: TGTGCCAGCAGCTTCGGGACTAGCGGGAGCTCACGTTCCTACGAGCAGTACTTC.

This rearrangement joins TRBV5-4 to TRBJ2-1; 12 positions agree with TRBD1. The CDR3 totals 15 residues. The V and J ends lost 3 bases and 6 bases, in that order; junction bases with no gene match: 4. Germline CDR1 SGHNT, CDR2 YYREEE (reference sequence). CDR3 loop: CASSSRDRGPNEQFF. The CDR3, as DNA: TGTGCCAGCAGCTCTCGGGACAGGGGGCCCAATGAGCAGTTCTTC. Full variable domain (rest looked up from reference TRBV5-4 and TRBJ2-1): ETGVTQSPTHLIKTRGQQVTLRCSSQSGHNTVSWYQQALGQGPQFIFQYYREEENGRGNFPPRFSGLQFPNYSSELNVNALELDDSALYLCASSSRDRGPNEQFFGPGTRLTVL.

The gene calls are TRBV7-2 and TRBJ2-3; 10 bases are a match to TRBD1. The CDR3 is made up of 16 amino acids. CDR1 and CDR2 from the germline V gene are SGHTA and FQGNSA. J lost 5 bases, V lost 2 bases, and 7 bases had no gene match. DNA for the CDR3: TGTGCCAGCAGCTTATCAGGGACAGGGGCGGGAGATACGCAGTATTTT. Translating it yields CASSLSGTGAGDTQYF.

The gene calls are TRBV27 and TRBJ2-7; TRBD1 is a possible D gene (6 bases). This CDR3 is 14 amino acids long. Germline CDR1 is MNHEY and CDR2 is SMNVEV (reference sequence). The germline V and J ends were trimmed by 2 bases and 4 bases, with 12 bases remaining between them. CDR3 residues: CASSLQYRVYEQYF. CDR3 bases: TGTGCCAGCAGTTTACAGTACAGGGTGTACGAGCAGTACTTC.

CDR3: CASSSQGSKETQYF. CDR3 bases: TGTGCCAGCAGCTCCCAGGGCAGCAAAGAGACCCAGTACTTC. The chain joins TRBV7-2 to TRBJ2-5, with TRBD1 as a possible D gene (5 bases). This CDR3 contains 14 residues. Germline assignment: CDR1 SGHTA and CDR2 FQGNSA. V lost 4 bases and J 3 bases, leaving 12 bases between the germline ends.

The genes are TRBV29-1 and TRBJ2-2; possibly TRBD2 for D (6 bases). Germline CDR1 SQVTM, CDR2 ANQGSEA. V was clipped by 1 base and J by 8 bases, with 11 bases between them. The CDR3 consists of 13 residues. CDR3 in amino acids: CSVEAGLMGELFF. In DNA, the CDR3 is TGCAGCGTTGAAGCGGGACTTATGGGGGAGCTGTTTTTT.

The genes are TRBV28 and TRBJ2-7; D gene ambiguous. V lost 4 bases, J lost 2 bases, and 12 bases lay in between. Looked up from germline, CDR1 is MDHEN and CDR2 is SYDVKM. The CDR3 has 14 amino acids. In nucleotides, the CDR3 is TGTGCCAGCAGTTCCGTTAGCAGTCCCTACGAGCAGTACTTC. This gives the protein CASSSVSSPYEQYF. Full variable domain (rest looked up from reference TRBV28 and TRBJ2-7): DVKVTQSSRYLVKRTGEKVFLECVQDMDHENMFWYRQDPGLGLRLIYFSYDVKMKEKGDIPEGYSVSREKKERFSLILESASTNQTSMYLCASSSVSSPYEQYFGPGTRLTVT.

The chain recombines TRBV6-5 with TRBJ2-3; the D is unclear. From germline, CDR1 is MNHEY and CDR2 SVGAGI. V was cut by 10 bases and J by 4 bases, with 12 bases left in between. This CDR3 spans 12 amino acids. The CDR3 region has the DNA TGTGCCACTTCGGAGCGTTCAGATACGCAGTATTTT. This translates into CATSERSDTQYF.

This rearrangement joins TRBV7-2 to TRBJ2-5; 11 bases are shared with TRBD2. The germline CDR1 and CDR2 sequences are SGHTA and FQGNSA. The V and J ends lost 5 bases and 1 base, in that order; junction bases with no gene match: 6. The CDR3 loop spans 16 amino acids. The CDR3 protein is CASSISGGDGQETQYF. The CDR3 bases are TGTGCCAGCAGCATTAGCGGGGGGGACGGCCAAGAGACCCAGTACTTC.

J is TRBJ2-7 and V is TRBV30; 7 nucleotides line up with TRBD2. In germline, CDR1 is GTSNPN, CDR2 SVGIG (reference sequence). V trimming: 5 bases; J trimming: 3 bases; junction bases outside the gene matches: 10. The CDR3 spans 14 residues. This CDR3 reads CAWDSGTTHYEQYF. CDR3 bases: TGTGCCTGGGATTCCGGGACTACGCACTACGAGCAGTACTTC.

The chain couples TRBV19 to TRBJ2-1; TRBD2 agrees at 12 bases. J gave up 0 bases and V 7 bases, and 4 bases lay outside the gene matches. Germline V gene lookup returns CDR1 LNHDA and CDR2 SQIVND (reference sequence). This CDR3 region has 16 residues. As DNA, the CDR3 is TGTGCCAGTACCGGACTAGCGGGAAGCTCCTACAATGAGCAGTTCTTC. This encodes CASTGLAGSSYNEQFF.

V gene TRBV10-3 combines with J gene TRBJ1-3, with TRBD1 as a possible D gene (5 bases). This CDR3 region has 16 residues. From germline, CDR1 is ENHRY and CDR2 SYGVKD. V dropped 10 bases and J dropped 4 bases, with 23 bases sitting between them. For the CDR3, the DNA is TGTGCCAGCAACCGGGACTCAAGTCCGGGGGGAAACACCATATATTTT. Translating it yields CASNRDSSPGGNTIYF.

The genes are TRBV7-9 and TRBJ2-7; 8 bases fit TRBD2. Trimming removed 8 bases from V and 0 bases from J; junction bases left unmatched: 6. The CDR3 spans 14 residues. Germline lookup yields CDR1 SEHNR and CDR2 FQNEAQ (reference sequence). The CDR3 is CASCFSGVSYEQYF. CDR3 nucleotide sequence: TGTGCCAGCTGTTTTAGCGGGGTCTCCTACGAGCAGTACTTC. Full variable domain (remainder filled in from reference TRBV7-9 and TRBJ2-7): DTGVSQNPRHKITKRGQNVTFRCDPISEHNRLYWYRQTLGQGPEFLTYFQNEAQLEKSRLLSDRFSAERPKGSFSTLEIQRTEQGDSAMYLCASCFSGVSYEQYFGPGTRLTVT.

The chain recombines TRBV6-5 with TRBJ2-7; D is possibly TRBD1 (6 bases). Deletions cut 0 bases from V and 6 bases from J, with 12 bases between. The CDR3 is made up of 14 amino acids. Germline V CDR1 and CDR2: MNHEY, SVGAGI. CDR3 in DNA: TGTGCCAGCAGTTACTCGGGGCCAGGGGTCGAGCAGTACTTC. This codes for CASSYSGPGVEQYF.

The chain is built from TRBV30 and TRBJ2-1; 8 positions match TRBD2. With 2 bases clipped from V and 12 bases from J, the junction kept 3 bases outside the gene matches. The CDR3 contains 11 residues. CDR1 and CDR2 from the germline V gene are GTSNPN and SVGIG (reference sequence). CDR3 protein: CAWSSSGGQFF. The CDR3 region has the DNA TGTGCCTGGAGTTCCAGCGGGGGGCAGTTCTTC. The full variable domain, in which reference TRBV30 and TRBJ2-1 provide the parts outside the CDR3, is SQTIHQWPATLVQPVGSPLSLECTVEGTSNPNLYWYRQAAGRGLQLLFYSVGIGQISSEVPQNLSASRPQDRQFILSSKKLLLSDSGFYLCAWSSSGGQFFGPGTRLTVL.

This clone was seen only a few times. V usage is TRBV7-2 and J usage is TRBJ1-1; maybe TRBD1 (5 bases). V gave up 5 bases and J gave up 2 bases, with 15 bases separating them. Germline V lookup: CDR1 SGHTA, CDR2 FQGNSA. The CDR3 runs to 15 residues. CDR3 sequence: CASSPRGRPNTEAFF. Here the CDR3 DNA reads TGTGCCAGCAGCCCCCGGGGGAGACCCAACACTGAAGCTTTCTTT. Looking up the rest from reference TRBV7-2 and TRBJ1-1 gives the full variable domain: GAGVSQSPSNKVTEKGKDVELRCDPISGHTALYWYRQSLGQGLEFLIYFQGNSAPDKSGLPSDRFSAERTGGSVSTLTIQRTQQEDSAVYLCASSPRGRPNTEAFFGQGTRLTVV.

This clone was found a few times. The rearrangement joins TRBV27 to TRBJ2-2; 9 positions agree with TRBD1. Looked up from germline, CDR1 is MNHEY and CDR2 is SMNVEV (reference sequence). The CDR3 runs 15 residues. V was pared by 7 bases and J by 3 bases, with 6 bases of the junction left unmatched. The CDR3 coding sequence is TGTGCCAGCACTGACAGGGGGGGCGACACCGGGGAGCTGTTTTTT. Protein product: CASTDRGGDTGELFF.